Listed below are T cell receptor beta chains from one sample, sequenced in a study of T cells in narcolepsy. Data came from immunoSEQ multiplex PCR; TCRdb stores just in-frame clones and leaves some out. The repertoire consists of more than 30,000 clones, with around 83% occurring once and the leading ten covering roughly 0.7%. The sequenced sample was memory (CD45RA-) CD4+ T cells from blood. The receptor source for this set is a human donor in good health. The CDR3 runs from the conserved cysteine through the conserved F or W. A D gene is named only where the DNA matches it firmly. Rows may omit the clone size; those that give it use once, few, many or a size class.

V gene	clone size	D gene	J gene	CDR3 protein	CDR3 DNA
TRBV6-6	.	TRBD1	TRBJ1-2	CASSYSGQGAMSYTF	TGTGCCAGCAGTTACTCGGGACAGGGGGCAATGAGCTACACCTTC
TRBV7-8	.	.	TRBJ1-6	CASSLDPGINSPLHF	TGTGCCAGCAGCTTAGATCCAGGGATTAATTCACCCCTCCACTTT
TRBV5-1	.	.	TRBJ2-7	CASSLAGASYEQYF	TGCGCCAGCAGCTTGGCGGGGGCCTCCTACGAGCAGTACTTC
TRBV5-1	.	TRBD1	TRBJ1-2	CASSLDQAGTGYGYTF	TGCGCCAGCAGCTTGGACCAAGCCGGGACAGGGTATGGCTACACCTTC
TRBV11-3	.	TRBD2	TRBJ2-1	CASSLGTSGGFSIYNEQFF	TGTGCCAGCAGCTTAGGGACTAGCGGGGGCTTTTCTATCTACAATGAGCAGTTCTTC
TRBV5-1	.	TRBD1	TRBJ1-2	CASSQGQFFNYGYTF	TGCGCCAGCAGCCAGGGACAGTTCTTTAACTATGGCTACACCTTC
TRBV5-4	.	.	TRBJ2-6	CASSLLGANVLTF	TGTGCCAGCAGCTTGTTGGGGGCCAACGTCCTGACTTTC
TRBV29-1	.	.	TRBJ1-4	CSVDDPRPGEKLFF	TGCAGCGTTGACGATCCACGCCCTGGAGAAAAACTGTTTTTT
TRBV6-1	.	.	TRBJ1-5	CASSDRNSGNQPQHF	TGTGCCAGCAGTGACAGAAATTCCGGGAATCAGCCCCAGCATTTT
TRBV7-2	.	.	TRBJ2-6	CASSLYVGGANVLTF	TGTGCCAGCAGCTTATACGTGGGTGGGGCCAACGTCCTGACTTTC
TRBV6-6	.	.	TRBJ1-2	CASSYSRGWGGYTF	TGTGCCAGCAGTTACTCAAGGGGCTGGGGTGGCTACACCTTC
TRBV19	.	TRBD2	TRBJ2-5	CASSSGLAGRKETQYF	TGTGCCAGTAGTTCGGGACTAGCGGGGAGAAAGGAAACCCAGTACTTC
TRBV6-1	few	TRBD1	TRBJ1-2	CASKQQGAENGYTF	TGTGCCAGCAAACAACAGGGGGCGGAGAATGGCTACACCTTC
TRBV19	.	.	TRBJ2-7	CASSKAGASEQYF	TGTGCCAGTAGTAAGGCGGGGGCCTCCGAGCAGTACTTC
TRBV14	.	TRBD2	TRBJ2-2	CASSQTSGGTSTLFF	TGTGCCAGCAGCCAGACTAGCGGGGGGACCTCGACGCTGTTTTTT
TRBV9	.	.	TRBJ2-3	CASSGAGLRTDTQYF	TGTGCCAGCAGTGGGGCGGGGCTTCGCACAGATACGCAGTATTTT
TRBV5-1	.	.	TRBJ1-5	CASSLGGDQPQHF	TGCGCCAGCAGCCTAGGAGGGGATCAGCCCCAGCATTTT
TRBV10-3	.	.	TRBJ2-5	CAISPRTQGETQYF	TGTGCCATCAGTCCGCGGACGCAGGGAGAGACCCAGTACTTC
TRBV6-1	.	TRBD2	TRBJ2-2	CASSVLFSGGGNTGELFF	TGTGCCAGCAGTGTCCTGTTTAGCGGGGGAGGGAACACCGGGGAGCTGTTTTTT
TRBV19	.	.	TRBJ1-4	CASTKPLGGEKLFF	TGTGCCAGTACCAAACCATTAGGAGGTGAAAAACTGTTTTTT
TRBV6-1	.	TRBD1	TRBJ1-2	CASRLQGAGGYTF	TGTGCCAGCAGACTACAGGGGGCGGGTGGCTACACCTTC
TRBV2	.	.	TRBJ1-4	CASRPVGELATNEKLFF	TGTGCCAGCAGGCCCGTTGGGGAATTAGCAACTAATGAAAAACTGTTTTTT
TRBV27	.	TRBD1	TRBJ1-4	CASSLLSGGREKLFF	TGTGCCAGCAGTTTACTGTCAGGGGGCAGGGAAAAACTGTTTTTT
TRBV7-2	.	TRBD2	TRBJ2-5	CASSLYRGGPETQYF	TGTGCCAGCAGCTTATACCGGGGGGGCCCAGAGACCCAGTACTTC
TRBV15	.	TRBD1	TRBJ1-4	CATSPPGQGNEKLFF	TGTGCCACCAGTCCCCCGGGACAGGGTAATGAAAAACTGTTTTTT
TRBV5-5	.	TRBD1	TRBJ1-1	CASSLVRGPTEAFF	TGTGCCAGCAGCTTGGTTAGGGGGCCGACTGAAGCTTTCTTT
TRBV7-8	few	.	TRBJ1-2	CASSSRTKADYGYTF	TGTGCCAGCAGCTCCCGTACTAAGGCGGACTATGGCTACACCTTC
TRBV6-5	.	.	TRBJ1-2	CASSYSGTSYGYTF	TGTGCCAGCAGTTACTCCGGGACGTCCTATGGCTACACCTTC
TRBV7-2	.	.	TRBJ2-1	CASSLGQNNEQFF	TGTGCCAGCAGCTTAGGACAGAACAATGAGCAGTTCTTC